These 27 T cell receptor beta chains were all obtained from the same sample, sequenced in a study of shared clonotypes between healthy human individuals. Data came from immunoSEQ multiplex PCR; TCRdb stores just in-frame clones and leaves some out. The top ten clones hold roughly 0.36% of a sample with 1,400,000 or so clones, 98% to 99% of them seen once. Specimen: naive CD4+ T cells sorted from blood. Specified subset: CD45RA+ positively selected. These receptor sequences come from a young man in good health.

This clone was seen just once. J is TRBJ2-3 and V is TRBV29-1; 8 nucleotides agree with TRBD1. This CDR3 is 13 amino acids long. The V gene end was trimmed by 4 bases and the J gene end by 4 bases; junction bases not matched to a gene: 4. Germline CDR1 reads SQVTM; CDR2 reads ANQGSEA. In DNA, the CDR3 is TGCAGCGTTGGGACAGGGTTAGCAGATACGCAGTATTTT. This sequence encodes CSVGTGLADTQYF.

The chain employs TRBV6-6 and TRBJ2-4; tentative D call: TRBD1 (5 bases). This CDR3 is 16 amino acids long. The V end lost 4 bases, the J end lost 1 base, and 14 bases lay between the germline ends. The germline V gene has CDR1 MNHNY and CDR2 SVGAGI (reference sequence). CDR3 in amino acids: CASSLRDAGAKNIQYF. The CDR3, as DNA: TGTGCCAGCAGTTTACGAGACGCAGGGGCCAAAAACATTCAGTACTTC.

This clone was seen a single time. The V and J genes are TRBV29-1 and TRBJ2-5; D call uncertain. The CDR3 has 12 amino acids. V lost 5 bases, J lost 8 bases, and 15 bases lay in between. Germline CDR1 SQVTM, CDR2 ANQGSEA. CDR3 sequence: CSVKTSIGTQYF. The CDR3 region has the DNA TGCAGCGTTAAGACGAGCATAGGTACCCAGTACTTC.

The CDR3 loop reads CASSQERMPTGELFF. The DNA for the CDR3 is TGCGCCAGCAGCCAAGAAAGAATGCCGACCGGGGAGCTGTTTTTT. The chain employs TRBV4-3 and TRBJ2-2; D gene uncertain. V lost 0 bases to trimming and J lost 5 bases, with 10 bases between them. The CDR3 is made up of 15 amino acids. Germline V gene sequence: CDR1 LGHNA, CDR2 YSLEER.

The rearrangement joins TRBV4-1 to TRBJ2-7, with a possible D match to TRBD2 (5 bases). The germline V and J ends were trimmed by 1 base and 0 bases, with 7 bases remaining between them. The CDR3 runs 14 residues. From germline, CDR1 is MGHRA and CDR2 YSYEKL. CDR3 sequence reads: CASSQGGSSYEQYF. The CDR3 nucleotides are TGCGCCAGCAGCCAAGGTGGGAGCTCCTACGAGCAGTACTTC.

This chain connects TRBV10-2 to TRBJ1-4; D unresolved. This CDR3 contains 14 residues. V lost 6 bases, J lost 7 bases, and 15 bases lay in between. Germline assignment: CDR1 WSHSY and CDR2 SAAADI. The CDR3 is CASRQKGRGEKLFF. In DNA, the CDR3 is TGCGCCAGCAGGCAAAAAGGGCGCGGTGAAAAACTGTTTTTT.

In its sample, this clone was seen once. This chain uses TRBV5-1 with TRBJ2-1; D is unclear. V lost 0 bases and J lost 0, with 10 bases in between. Germline V gene data show CDR1 as SGHRS and CDR2 as YFSETQ. This CDR3 has 16 amino acids. CDR3 bases: TGCGCCAGCAGCTTGGTATTGGATCGCTCCTACAATGAGCAGTTCTTC. It translates to CASSLVLDRSYNEQFF.

This chain uses TRBV7-8 with TRBJ1-1, with TRBD1 identical over 8 bases. The V and J ends lost 5 bases and 10 bases, in that order; junction bases with no gene match: 15. Per germline, CDR1 SGHVS and CDR2 FQNEAQ. CDR3 size: 15 residues. The CDR3 loop reads CASSPRDRRVTGAFF. The CDR3 DNA sequence: TGTGCCAGCAGCCCCCGGGACAGGAGGGTAACCGGAGCTTTCTTT.

This clone appeared a single time. This chain links TRBV9 with TRBJ2-7; 11 bases agree with TRBD1. In germline, CDR1 is SGDLS, CDR2 YYNGEE. V dropped 0 bases and J dropped 1; count of bases not matched to a gene: 6. The CDR3 covers 17 residues. CDR3: CASSVEVGTGGSYEQYF. In DNA, the CDR3 is TGTGCCAGCAGCGTAGAGGTAGGGACAGGGGGGTCCTACGAGCAGTACTTC.

This chain uses TRBV12-5 with TRBJ2-5; 9 nucleotides line up with TRBD1. V lost 0 bases to trimming and J lost 5 bases; unmatched junction nucleotides: 10. This CDR3 is 17 amino acids long. Germline V gene sequence: CDR1 LGHNT, CDR2 FRNRAP. The chain's CDR3 is CASGLVRGTGTGETQYF. The CDR3 nucleotides read TGTGCTAGTGGTTTGGTACGCGGGACAGGGACCGGGGAGACCCAGTACTTC. The full variable domain, its missing parts supplied by reference TRBV12-5 and TRBJ2-5, is DARVTQTPRHKVTEMGQEVTMRCQPILGHNTVFWYRQTMMQGLELLAYFRNRAPLDDSGMPKDRFSAEMPDATLATLKIQPSEPRDSAVYFCASGLVRGTGTGETQYFGPGTRLLVL.

The CDR3: CASSSGLLREQFF. DNA for the CDR3: TGTGCCAGCAGCTCGGGACTCCTCAGGGAGCAGTTCTTC. The chain combines TRBV11-2 with TRBJ2-1; TRBD2 is a possible D gene (6 bases). V dropped 4 bases and J dropped 10 bases, with 14 bases sitting between them. CDR1 and CDR2 (germline): SGHAT, FQNNGV. The CDR3 covers 13 residues. The complete variable domain, with remaining parts taken from reference TRBV11-2 and TRBJ2-1, reads EAGVAQSPRYKIIEKRQSVAFWCNPISGHATLYWYQQILGQGPKLLIQFQNNGVVDDSQLPKDRFSAERLKGVDSTLKIQPAKLEDSAVYLCASSSGLLREQFFGPGTRLTVL.

This clone was detected only once. The chain carries TRBV5-8 and TRBJ2-5, with unresolved D. This CDR3 spans 15 amino acids. Germline CDR1 reads SGHTS; CDR2 reads YDEGEE. V was cut by 2 bases and J by 1 base, with 12 bases left in between. The CDR3 here is CASSFGQALQETQYF. The CDR3 DNA reads TGTGCCAGCAGCTTCGGGCAGGCACTCCAAGAGACCCAGTACTTC.

The V call is TRBV9, the J call TRBJ2-3; TRBD2 matches at 14 bases. This CDR3 contains 17 residues. CDR1 is SGDLS and CDR2 is YYNGEE in the germline V gene. V shed 3 bases and J 6 bases; nucleotides not matched to a gene: 9. The CDR3 sequence: CASSAHPGLAGDDTQYF. As DNA, the CDR3 is TGTGCCAGCAGCGCCCACCCGGGACTAGCGGGAGACGATACGCAGTATTTT.

The J gene is TRBJ2-3, the V gene TRBV4-3, with a tentative D call TRBD1 (5 bases). Germline CDR1 reads LGHNA; CDR2 reads YSLEER. V was clipped by 2 bases and J by 4 bases, with 16 bases between them. This CDR3 has 16 residues. The CDR3 DNA reads as TGCGCCAGCAGCCAAAGTTTGGCAGGGTTGGCAGATACGCAGTATTTT. The encoded protein is CASSQSLAGLADTQYF.

V and J are TRBV28 and TRBJ1-1, with D unresolved. CDR3 length equals 16 residues. Between the trimmed V and J ends, which lost 4 bases and 0 bases, there was a span of 15 bases. Germline loops: CDR1 MDHEN, CDR2 SYDVKM. The CDR3 region has the DNA TGTGCCAGCAGTTCCCCCGGTGAGAAAATGAACACTGAAGCTTTCTTT. Its protein product is CASSSPGEKMNTEAFF.

In DNA, the CDR3 is TGTGCCAGCAGCTTACAGGGACAGGGGGCGCGTCACGAGCAGTACTTC. Translation: CASSLQGQGARHEQYF. This chain joins TRBV7-6 and TRBJ2-7, with TRBD1 matching over 12 bases. The CDR3 is 16 amino acids. The germline V gene encodes CDR1 SGHVS and CDR2 FNYEAQ. V lost 2 bases, J lost 5 bases, and 7 bases stayed unmatched.

The rearrangement links TRBV30 to TRBJ1-3; no reliable D call. The CDR3 is made up of 16 amino acids. Germline-derived CDR1 and CDR2 are GTSNPN and SVGIG (reference sequence). With 0 bases removed from V and 0 bases from J, the gap between germline ends came to 12 bases. This CDR3 is CAWSVYGGPSGNTIYF. Written as DNA, the CDR3 is TGTGCCTGGAGTGTATATGGAGGCCCCTCTGGAAACACCATATATTTT. Full variable domain (missing parts from reference TRBV30 and TRBJ1-3): SQTIHQWPATLVQPVGSPLSLECTVEGTSNPNLYWYRQAAGRGLQLLFYSVGIGQISSEVPQNLSASRPQDRQFILSSKKLLLSDSGFYLCAWSVYGGPSGNTIYFGEGSWLTVV.

The gene calls are TRBV10-1 and TRBJ2-1; 10 nucleotides match TRBD2. Germline CDR1 reads WNHNN; CDR2 reads SYGVQD (reference sequence). Trimming took 6 bases from V and 9 from J; bases not matched to a gene: 17. CDR3 length: 17 residues. The CDR3 spells CASSDAPYQAGGPEQFF. The CDR3 nucleotides read TGCGCCAGCAGCGATGCCCCCTACCAAGCGGGAGGGCCTGAGCAGTTCTTC.

The chain is built from TRBV5-1 and TRBJ1-3; D gene unclear. Trimming cost V 3 bases and J 2 bases, with 9 bases left between them. This CDR3 has 14 amino acids. CDR1 is SGHRS, CDR2 YFSETQ, per germline. CDR3 sequence: CASSSHMAGNTIYF. The CDR3 bases are TGCGCCAGCAGCTCACATATGGCTGGAAACACCATATATTTT.

Regarding this clone: This CDR3 is also generated by other DNA sequences in the sample. The chain employs TRBV9 and TRBJ2-7, with D hard to call. Trimming cost V 4 bases and J 0 bases, with 11 bases left between them. The CDR3 has 14 residues. CDR1 is SGDLS and CDR2 is YYNGEE in the germline V gene. CDR3 nucleotide sequence: TGTGCCAGCAGCCCCCAAGGCCACTCCTACGAGCAGTACTTC. This encodes CASSPQGHSYEQYF.

V and J are TRBV18 and TRBJ2-3, with 7 bases identical to TRBD2. The germline V gene encodes CDR1 KGHSH and CDR2 LQKENI. This CDR3 region has 16 residues. Trimming at V came to 2 bases and at J to 6 bases, leaving 11 bases not matched to a gene. The CDR3 protein is CASSPAGSGPSDTQYF. The CDR3 DNA sequence: TGTGCCAGCTCACCAGCAGGTAGCGGGCCCTCGGATACGCAGTATTTT.

The CDR3 sequence is CASSPGTGAGANVLTF. The CDR3 region has the DNA TGTGCCAGCAGTCCCGGGACAGGGGCTGGGGCCAACGTCCTGACTTTC. This chain connects TRBV5-6 to TRBJ2-6; TRBD1 agrees at 10 bases. CDR3 length: 16 residues. Per germline, CDR1 SGHDT and CDR2 YYEEEE. Trimming at V came to 5 bases and at J to 2 bases, leaving 4 bases not matched to a gene.

The rearrangement joins TRBV5-1 to TRBJ2-1; TRBD1 might be the D (6 bases). V was cut by 8 bases and J by 6 bases, with 24 bases left in between. This CDR3 region has 16 residues. Germline CDR1 reads SGHRS; CDR2 reads YFSETQ. The CDR3 reads CASLAEPGATSNEQFF. As DNA, the CDR3 is TGCGCCAGTCTCGCCGAACCAGGGGCGACGTCCAATGAGCAGTTCTTC.

V is TRBV28 and J is TRBJ1-2; D may be TRBD1 (5 bases). CDR3 size: 11 residues. Trimming cost V 9 bases and J 6 bases, with 11 bases left between them. Germline CDR1 MDHEN, CDR2 SYDVKM. This CDR3 reads CASSRGHGYTF. CDR3 DNA sequence: TGTGCCAGTTCTCGGGGCCATGGCTACACCTTC.

Turning to this clone: Other DNA sequences of this sample code for an identical CDR3. The V gene is TRBV9, the J gene TRBJ2-7; TRBD1 agrees at 10 bases. The V and J ends lost 4 bases and 2 bases, in that order; junction bases with no gene match: 3. This CDR3 is built from 14 residues. CDR1 and CDR2 (germline): SGDLS, YYNGEE. This chain's CDR3 is CASSTGQGAYEQYF. The CDR3 DNA reads as TGTGCCAGCAGCACTGGACAGGGGGCCTACGAGCAGTACTTC.

The chain employs TRBV6-1 and TRBJ1-2; D remains unclear. The CDR3 loop spans 14 amino acids. The V end was cut by 4 bases, the J end by 0 bases, with 9 bases between. Germline CDR1 and CDR2: MNHNS and SASEGT. The CDR3 nucleotides read TGTGCCAGCAGTGCCCGCCAGGCTAACTATGGCTACACCTTC. Residues: CASSARQANYGYTF.

V and J are TRBV30 and TRBJ2-5; D remains unclear. V gave up 0 bases and J gave up 5 bases, with 7 bases separating them. There are 12 residues in the CDR3. Germline V gives CDR1 GTSNPN, CDR2 SVGIG (reference sequence). Written as DNA, the CDR3 is TGTGCCTGGAGTGTATGGAAGGAGACCCAGTACTTC. Its protein is CAWSVWKETQYF.